This T cell receptor beta chain was identified during a study of T cell responses to AZD1222 COVID-19 vaccine. Study-wide points: Nearly half of spike-specific TCRs reportedly target variant regions that are unmutated in the B.1.351 and B.1.1.7 variants. The peak T cell response came first, and repertoires were sampled only after it. Across spike, vaccine-associated CD4 TCRs were found, dominant at 160-218 and 743-854. Clonal diversity was possibly underestimated, and white British individuals and females predominated among donors.

A few counts support this clone. No antigen is known for it. The repertoire was sequenced with immunoSEQ multiplex PCR; TCRdb's copy has only in-frame clones and lacks some. The data contain almost 95,000 clones, around 85% of them singletons. The source of this sequence is an adult who received the AZD1222 COVID-19 vaccine. The specimen was peripheral blood, collected 28 days after the second AZD1222 dose.

The CDR3 protein is CASSFRAGGDNYGYTF. CDR3 coding DNA: TGTGCCAGCAGCTTTAGGGCAGGGGGCGATAACTATGGCTACACCTTC. The chain is built from TRBV7-2 and TRBJ1-2, with TRBD1 identical over 8 bases. V lost 3 bases and J lost 1; bases outside the gene matches: 7. The CDR3 sequence is 16 residues long. Germline CDR1 reads SGHTA; CDR2 reads FQGNSA.